This TCR beta chain was recovered during a study of blood T cell repertoires in COVID-19. In the study overall: Sample material is recorded as cDNA or gDNA derived from T cells, B-cell-depleted T cells, or PBMCs.

Original processing notes: Amplified reference gene primers provided the basis for estimating nucleated cell counts. TCRdb's copy holds only in-frame clones and misses some; the assay was immunoSEQ multiplex PCR. Clone size and the V and J calls come from that table; the DNA yielded D and trimming. This sample has around 380,000 clones, with about 87% found just once. The study recruited people aged roughly 18 to 100 years across around 24 US areas. Germline V gives CDR1 SGHNT, CDR2 YYREEE (reference sequence). This CDR3 is 17 amino acids long. The V gene lost 3 bases and the J gene lost 4 bases, with 19 bases spanning the gap.

The sequence came from a man aged 25-40 years who had recovered from COVID-19. The sample was PBMCs or T cells enriched from blood (not recorded which). The J gene is TRBJ1-4, the V gene TRBV5-4; D is undetermined. CDR3 DNA sequence: TGTGCCAGCAGCTCTGTAGGAGGAGGCAGTTTTAATGAAAAACTGTTTTTT. It codes for CASSSVGGGSFNEKLFF.